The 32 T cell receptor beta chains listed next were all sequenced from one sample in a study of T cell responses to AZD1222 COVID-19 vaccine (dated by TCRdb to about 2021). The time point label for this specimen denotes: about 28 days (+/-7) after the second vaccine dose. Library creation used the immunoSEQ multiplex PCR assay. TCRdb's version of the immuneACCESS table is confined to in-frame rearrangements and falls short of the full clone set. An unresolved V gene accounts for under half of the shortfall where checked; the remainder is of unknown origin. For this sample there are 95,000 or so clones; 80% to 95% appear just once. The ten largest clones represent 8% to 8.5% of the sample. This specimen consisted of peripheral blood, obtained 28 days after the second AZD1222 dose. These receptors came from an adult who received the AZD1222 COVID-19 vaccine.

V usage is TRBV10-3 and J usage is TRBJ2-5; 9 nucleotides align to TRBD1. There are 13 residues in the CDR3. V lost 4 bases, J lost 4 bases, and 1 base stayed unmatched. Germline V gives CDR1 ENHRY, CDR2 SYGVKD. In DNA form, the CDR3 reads TGTGCCATCAGTGTGGACAGGGGAGAGACCCAGTACTTC. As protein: CAISVDRGETQYF.

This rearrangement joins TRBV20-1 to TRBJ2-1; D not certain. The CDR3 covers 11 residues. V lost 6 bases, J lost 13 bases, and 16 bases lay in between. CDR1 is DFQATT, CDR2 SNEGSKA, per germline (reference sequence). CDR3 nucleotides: TGCAGTGCCCCCCAAAGCAGCGAACAGTTCTTC. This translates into CSAPQSSEQFF.

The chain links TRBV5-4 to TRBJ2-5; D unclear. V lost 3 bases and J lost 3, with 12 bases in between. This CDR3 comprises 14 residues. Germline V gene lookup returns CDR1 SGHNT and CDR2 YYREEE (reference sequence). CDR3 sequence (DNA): TGTGCCAGCAGCTCTGCGTCCGTCGAAGAGACCCAGTACTTC. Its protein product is CASSSASVEETQYF.

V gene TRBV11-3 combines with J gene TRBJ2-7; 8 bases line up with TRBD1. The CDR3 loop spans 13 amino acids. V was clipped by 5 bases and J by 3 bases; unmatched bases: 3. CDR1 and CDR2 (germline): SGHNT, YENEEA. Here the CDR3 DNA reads TGTGCCAGCAGCCACGGACAGGGCTACGAGCAGTACTTC. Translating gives CASSHGQGYEQYF. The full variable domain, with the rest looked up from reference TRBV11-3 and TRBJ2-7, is EAGVVQSPRYKIIEKKQPVAFWCNPISGHNTLYWYLQNLGQGPELLIRYENEEAVDDSQLPKDRFSAERLKGVDSTLKIQPAELGDSAVYLCASSHGQGYEQYFGPGTRLTVT.

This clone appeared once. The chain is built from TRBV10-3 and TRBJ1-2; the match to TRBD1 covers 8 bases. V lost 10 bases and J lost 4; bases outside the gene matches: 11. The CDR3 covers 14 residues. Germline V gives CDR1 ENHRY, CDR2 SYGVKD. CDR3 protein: CATTTGQETYGYTF. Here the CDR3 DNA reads TGTGCCACAACAACGGGACAGGAAACCTATGGCTACACCTTC.

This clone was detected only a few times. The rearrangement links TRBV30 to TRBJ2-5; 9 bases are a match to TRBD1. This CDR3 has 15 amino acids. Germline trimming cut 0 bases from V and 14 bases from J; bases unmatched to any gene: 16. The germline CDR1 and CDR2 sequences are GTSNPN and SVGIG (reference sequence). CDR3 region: CAWSVRGQGWGRPYF. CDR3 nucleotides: TGTGCCTGGAGTGTAAGGGGACAGGGTTGGGGGAGGCCTTACTTC.

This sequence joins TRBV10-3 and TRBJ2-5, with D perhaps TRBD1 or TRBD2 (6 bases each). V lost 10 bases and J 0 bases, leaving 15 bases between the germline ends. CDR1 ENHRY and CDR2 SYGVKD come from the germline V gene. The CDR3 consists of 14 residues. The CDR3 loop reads CATKPGADQETQYF. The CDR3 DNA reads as TGTGCCACTAAACCGGGGGCGGACCAAGAGACCCAGTACTTC.

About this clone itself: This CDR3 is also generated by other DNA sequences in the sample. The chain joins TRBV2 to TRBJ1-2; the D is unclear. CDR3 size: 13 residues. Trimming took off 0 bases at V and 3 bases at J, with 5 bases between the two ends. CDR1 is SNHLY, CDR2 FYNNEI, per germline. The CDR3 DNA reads TGTGCCAGCAGTGAAGCGGTGGACTATGGCTACACCTTC. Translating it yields CASSEAVDYGYTF.

The CDR3, as DNA: TGTGCCAGCAGGGACATTGGGTATAATGAAAAACTGTTTTTT. Translated: CASRDIGYNEKLFF. The chain carries TRBV3-1 (or the pseudogene TRBV3-2) and TRBJ1-4; possibly TRBD1 for D (5 bases). V lost 6 bases, J lost 4 bases, and 12 bases lay in between. The CDR3 loop spans 14 amino acids. Germline CDR1 reads LGHDT; CDR2 reads YNNKEL (reference sequence).

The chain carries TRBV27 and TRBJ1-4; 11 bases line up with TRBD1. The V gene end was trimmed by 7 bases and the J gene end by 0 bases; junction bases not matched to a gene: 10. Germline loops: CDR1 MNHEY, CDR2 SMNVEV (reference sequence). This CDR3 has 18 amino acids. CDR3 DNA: TGTGCCAGCACTCCGGACAGGGGGCACCTTGCAACTAATGAAAAACTGTTTTTT. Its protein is CASTPDRGHLATNEKLFF.

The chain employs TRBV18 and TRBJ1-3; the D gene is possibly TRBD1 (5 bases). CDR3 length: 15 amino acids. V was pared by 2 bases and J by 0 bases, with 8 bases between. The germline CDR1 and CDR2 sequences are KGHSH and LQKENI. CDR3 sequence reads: CASSPRGDSGNTIYF. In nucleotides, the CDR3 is TGTGCCAGCTCACCAAGAGGGGACTCTGGAAACACCATATATTTT. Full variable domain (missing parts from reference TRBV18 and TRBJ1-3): NAGVMQNPRHLVRRRGQEARLRCSPMKGHSHVYWYRQLPEEGLKFMVYLQKENIIDESGMPKERFSAEFPKEGPSILRIQQVVRGDSAAYFCASSPRGDSGNTIYFGEGSWLTVV.

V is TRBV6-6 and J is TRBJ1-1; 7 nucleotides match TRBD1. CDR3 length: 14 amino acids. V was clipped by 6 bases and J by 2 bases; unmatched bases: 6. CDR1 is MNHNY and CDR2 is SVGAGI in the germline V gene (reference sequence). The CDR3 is CASRNPGGNTEAFF. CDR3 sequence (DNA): TGTGCCAGCAGAAACCCAGGGGGAAACACTGAAGCTTTCTTT.

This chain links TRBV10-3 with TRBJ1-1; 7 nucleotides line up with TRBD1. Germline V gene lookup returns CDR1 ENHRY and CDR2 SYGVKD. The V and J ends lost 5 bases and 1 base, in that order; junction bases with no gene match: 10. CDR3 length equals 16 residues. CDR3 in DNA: TGTGCCATCAGTCTCGCAGGGGGAAACGGGAACACTGAAGCTTTCTTT. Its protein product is CAISLAGGNGNTEAFF.

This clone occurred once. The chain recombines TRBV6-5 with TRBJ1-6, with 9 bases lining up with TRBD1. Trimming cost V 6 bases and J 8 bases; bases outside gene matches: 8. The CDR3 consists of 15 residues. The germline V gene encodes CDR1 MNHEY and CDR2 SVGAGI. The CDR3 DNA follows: TGTGCCAGCAGCAACAGGGGGCACGCCGATTCACCCCTCCACTTT. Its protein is CASSNRGHADSPLHF.

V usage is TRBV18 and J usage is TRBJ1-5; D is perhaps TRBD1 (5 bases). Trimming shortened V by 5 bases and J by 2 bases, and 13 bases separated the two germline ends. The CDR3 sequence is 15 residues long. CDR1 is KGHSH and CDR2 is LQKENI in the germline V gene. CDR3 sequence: CASSSRGDGNQPQHF. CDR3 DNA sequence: TGTGCCAGCTCATCGAGGGGTGACGGCAATCAGCCCCAGCATTTT.

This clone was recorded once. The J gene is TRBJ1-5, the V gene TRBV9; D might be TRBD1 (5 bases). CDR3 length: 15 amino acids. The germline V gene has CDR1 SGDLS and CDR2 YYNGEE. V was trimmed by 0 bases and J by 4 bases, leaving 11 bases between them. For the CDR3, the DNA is TGTGCCAGCAGCGTAGGTGGGGGGGAAAATCAGCCCCAGCATTTT. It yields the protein CASSVGGGENQPQHF.

The CDR3 coding sequence is TGCGCCAGCAGCTTGGGGCCTCGAGCGGGAGGGTTCACCGGGGAGCTGTTTTTT. This codes for CASSLGPRAGGFTGELFF. This chain connects TRBV5-1 to TRBJ2-2; 10 nucleotides agree with TRBD2. Looked up from germline, CDR1 is SGHRS and CDR2 is YFSETQ. J gave up 4 bases and V 0 bases, and 9 bases lay outside the gene matches. The CDR3 sequence is 18 residues long.

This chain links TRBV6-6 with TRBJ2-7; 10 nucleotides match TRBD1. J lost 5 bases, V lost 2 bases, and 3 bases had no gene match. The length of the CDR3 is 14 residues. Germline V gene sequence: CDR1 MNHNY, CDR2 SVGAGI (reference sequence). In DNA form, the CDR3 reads TGTGCCAGCAGTTACCTAGGGACAGGGGACGAGCAGTACTTC. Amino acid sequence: CASSYLGTGDEQYF.

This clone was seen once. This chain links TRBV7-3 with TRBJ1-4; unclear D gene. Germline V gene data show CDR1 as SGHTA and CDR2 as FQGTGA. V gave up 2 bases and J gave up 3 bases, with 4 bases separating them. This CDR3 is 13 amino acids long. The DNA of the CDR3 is TGTGCCAGCAGCTTACTCCCTAATGAAAAACTGTTTTTT. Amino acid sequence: CASSLLPNEKLFF.

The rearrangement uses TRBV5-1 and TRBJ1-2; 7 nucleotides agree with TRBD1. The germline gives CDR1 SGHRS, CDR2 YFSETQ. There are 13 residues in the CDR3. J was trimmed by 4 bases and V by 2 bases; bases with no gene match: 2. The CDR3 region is CASSLGGPYGYTF. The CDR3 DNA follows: TGCGCCAGCAGCTTAGGGGGCCCCTATGGCTACACCTTC.

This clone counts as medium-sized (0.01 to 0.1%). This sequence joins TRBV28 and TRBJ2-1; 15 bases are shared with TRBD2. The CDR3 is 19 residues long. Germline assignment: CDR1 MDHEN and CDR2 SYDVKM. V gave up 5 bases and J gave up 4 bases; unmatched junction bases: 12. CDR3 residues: CASSPEGLAGGDLYNEQFF. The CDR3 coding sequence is TGTGCCAGCAGTCCCGAGGGACTAGCGGGAGGAGATCTATACAATGAGCAGTTCTTC.

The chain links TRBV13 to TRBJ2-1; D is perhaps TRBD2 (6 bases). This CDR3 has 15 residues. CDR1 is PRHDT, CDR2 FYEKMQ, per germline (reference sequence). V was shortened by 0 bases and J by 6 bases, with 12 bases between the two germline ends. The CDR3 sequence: CASSLGAGTGNEQFF. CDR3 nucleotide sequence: TGTGCCAGCAGCTTAGGGGCGGGAACTGGCAATGAGCAGTTCTTC.

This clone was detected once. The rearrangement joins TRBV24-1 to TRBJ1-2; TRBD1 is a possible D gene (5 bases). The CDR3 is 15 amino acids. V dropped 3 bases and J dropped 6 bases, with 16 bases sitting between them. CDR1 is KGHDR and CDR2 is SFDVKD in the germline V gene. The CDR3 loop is CATSDTTDRAHGYTF. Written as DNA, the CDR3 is TGTGCCACCAGTGATACGACAGACAGAGCCCATGGCTACACCTTC.

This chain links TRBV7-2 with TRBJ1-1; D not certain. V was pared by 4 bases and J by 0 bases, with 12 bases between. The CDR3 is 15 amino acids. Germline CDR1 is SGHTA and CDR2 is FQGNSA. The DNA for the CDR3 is TGTGCCAGCAGCTCGAGCAACCTCATGAACACTGAAGCTTTCTTT. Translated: CASSSSNLMNTEAFF.

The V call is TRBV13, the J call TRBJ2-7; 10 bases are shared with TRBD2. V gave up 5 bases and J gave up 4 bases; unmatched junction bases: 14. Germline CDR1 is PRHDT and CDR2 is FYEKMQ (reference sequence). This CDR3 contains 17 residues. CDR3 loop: CASSQAAGLAGVYEQYF. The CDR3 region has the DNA TGTGCCAGCAGCCAAGCAGCCGGGCTAGCGGGAGTTTACGAGCAGTACTTC.

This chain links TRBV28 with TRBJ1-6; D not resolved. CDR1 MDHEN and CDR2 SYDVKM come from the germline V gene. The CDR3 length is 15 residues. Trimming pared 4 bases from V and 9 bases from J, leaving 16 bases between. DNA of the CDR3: TGTGCCAGCAGTTCTCGACGGGTACTAGTTTCACCCCTCCACTTT. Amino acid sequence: CASSSRRVLVSPLHF.

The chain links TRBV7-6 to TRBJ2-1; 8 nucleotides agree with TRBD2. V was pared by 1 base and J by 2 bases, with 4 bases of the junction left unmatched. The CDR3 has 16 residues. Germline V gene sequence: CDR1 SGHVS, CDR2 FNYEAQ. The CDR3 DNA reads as TGTGCCAGCAGCTTAGAAGTACTAGCGGCCTACAATGAGCAGTTCTTC. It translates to CASSLEVLAAYNEQFF.

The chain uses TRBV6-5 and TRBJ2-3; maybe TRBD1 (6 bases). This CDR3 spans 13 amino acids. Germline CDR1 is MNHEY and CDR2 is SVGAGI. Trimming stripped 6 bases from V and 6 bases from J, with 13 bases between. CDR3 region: CASRKTGWDTQYF. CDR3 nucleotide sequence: TGTGCCAGCAGAAAGACAGGATGGGATACGCAGTATTTT.

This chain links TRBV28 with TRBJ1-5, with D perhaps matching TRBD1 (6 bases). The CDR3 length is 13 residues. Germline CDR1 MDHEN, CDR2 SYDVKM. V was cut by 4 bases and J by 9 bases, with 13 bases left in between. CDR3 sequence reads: CASSSQGGPPQHF. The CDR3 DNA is TGTGCCAGCAGTTCCCAAGGGGGGCCGCCCCAGCATTTT. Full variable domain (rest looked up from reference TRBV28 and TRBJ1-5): DVKVTQSSRYLVKRTGEKVFLECVQDMDHENMFWYRQDPGLGLRLIYFSYDVKMKEKGDIPEGYSVSREKKERFSLILESASTNQTSMYLCASSSQGGPPQHFGDGTRLSIL.

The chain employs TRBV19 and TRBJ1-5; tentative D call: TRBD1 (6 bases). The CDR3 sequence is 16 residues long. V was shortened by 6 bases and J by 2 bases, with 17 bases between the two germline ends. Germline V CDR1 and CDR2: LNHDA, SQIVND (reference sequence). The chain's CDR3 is CASSPIGQGRNQPQHF. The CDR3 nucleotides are TGTGCCAGTAGCCCGATCGGGCAGGGGCGCAATCAGCCCCAGCATTTT.

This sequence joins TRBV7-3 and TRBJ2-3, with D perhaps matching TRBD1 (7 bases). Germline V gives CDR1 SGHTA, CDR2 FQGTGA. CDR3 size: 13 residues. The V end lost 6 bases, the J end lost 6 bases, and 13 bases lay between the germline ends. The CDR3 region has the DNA TGTGCCAGCAGTTCTGCAGGGGGGGATACGCAGTATTTT. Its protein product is CASSSAGGDTQYF.

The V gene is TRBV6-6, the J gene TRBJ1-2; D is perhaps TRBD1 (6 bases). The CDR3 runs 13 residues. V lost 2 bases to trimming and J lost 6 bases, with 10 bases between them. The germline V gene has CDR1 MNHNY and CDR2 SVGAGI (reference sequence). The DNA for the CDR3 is TGTGCCAGCAGTTACGAGGGGGGTAATGGCTACACCTTC. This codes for CASSYEGGNGYTF.